What follows are 10 T cell receptor beta chains derived from one specimen sequenced in a study of blood T cell repertoires in COVID-19. The table came from immunoSEQ multiplex PCR; TCRdb's copy has only in-frame clones and leaves some out. The sample yields about 260,000 clones, 88% seen once. Material for sequencing was PBMCs or T cells enriched from blood (not recorded which). These TCRs come from a woman between 35 and 50 years old with acute COVID-19.

At least ten counts were recorded for this clone. The chain recombines TRBV25-1 with TRBJ2-7, with D unclear. V lost 3 bases and J lost 4, with 7 bases in between. CDR1 and CDR2 (germline): MGHDK, SYGVNS. The CDR3 covers 12 residues. The CDR3 sequence is CASSEGRYEQYF. In DNA, the CDR3 is TGTGCCAGCAGTGAGGGCCGATACGAGCAGTACTTC.

The V gene is TRBV5-1, the J gene TRBJ2-1, with 8 nucleotides matching TRBD1. V gave up 4 bases and J gave up 8 bases; unmatched junction bases: 11. The germline V gene has CDR1 SGHRS and CDR2 YFSETQ. This CDR3 comprises 15 residues. CDR3 amino acids: CASSIPGGVGDEQFF. CDR3 DNA: TGCGCCAGCAGCATCCCAGGGGGCGTAGGTGATGAGCAGTTCTTC.

The V call is TRBV5-1, the J call TRBJ2-1; D might be TRBD2 (5 bases). The V and J ends lost 4 bases and 1 base respectively, with 12 bases between them. CDR1 and CDR2 (germline): SGHRS, YFSETQ. The CDR3 sequence is 15 residues long. The CDR3 protein is CASSPSWESYNEQFF. CDR3 bases: TGCGCCAGCAGCCCTTCGTGGGAGTCCTACAATGAGCAGTTCTTC.

This clone has only one observation. The rearrangement joins TRBV30 to TRBJ1-1; D possibly corresponds to TRBD1 (5 bases). Trimming cost V 2 bases and J 4 bases, with 11 bases left between them. Per the germline V gene, CDR1 is GTSNPN and CDR2 is SVGIG (reference sequence). CDR3 length equals 13 residues. The CDR3 region is CAWSPRTITEAFF. CDR3 nucleotide sequence: TGTGCCTGGAGTCCCAGGACAATCACTGAAGCTTTCTTT.

This clone was observed a single time. This sequence joins TRBV27 and TRBJ1-2, with 7 nucleotides matching TRBD1. V lost 7 bases to trimming and J lost 1 base; unmatched junction nucleotides: 9. CDR3 length equals 15 residues. Germline V gene lookup returns CDR1 MNHEY and CDR2 SMNVEV (reference sequence). For the CDR3, the DNA is TGTGCCAGCACCCGACAGGGAGCCGATAACTATGGCTACACCTTC. Protein sequence: CASTRQGADNYGYTF.

V and J are TRBV11-2 and TRBJ1-1; TRBD1 matches at 8 bases. Germline V gene data show CDR1 as SGHAT and CDR2 as FQNNGV. The CDR3 consists of 17 residues. The V segment lost 1 base and the J segment 8 bases; nucleotides outside the gene matches: 15. The CDR3 region has the DNA TGTGCCAGCAGCTTAGTCTTTGTCGGCAGGGGGCGATGGGAAGCTTTCTTT. It codes for CASSLVFVGRGRWEAFF.

This rearrangement joins TRBV28 to TRBJ1-4, with D possibly matching TRBD1 (6 bases). Trimming took 7 bases from V and 3 from J, leaving 21 bases between them. CDR1 is MDHEN, CDR2 SYDVKM, per germline. CDR3 size: 17 residues. Written as DNA, the CDR3 is TGTGCCAGCAAAGTAAGGGGGGGAGCAGGGCCTAATGAAAAACTGTTTTTT. Translation gives CASKVRGGAGPNEKLFF.

V is TRBV6-2 or TRBV6-3 and J is TRBJ2-7, with 12 bases matching TRBD2. The V gene's germline CDR1 is MNHEY and CDR2 SVGEGT. Losses at the gene ends were 0 bases for V and 3 bases for J; bases not matched to a gene: 9. The CDR3 extends over 18 amino acids. CDR3 sequence: CASSYSKTSGSGVYEQYF. In DNA form, the CDR3 reads TGTGCCAGCAGTTACTCGAAGACTAGCGGGAGTGGCGTCTACGAGCAGTACTTC.

The chain uses TRBV2 and TRBJ1-1; D might be TRBD1 (6 bases). Trimming removed 6 bases from V and 0 bases from J, with 11 bases in between. CDR3 size: 14 residues. Looked up from germline, CDR1 is SNHLY and CDR2 is FYNNEI. The CDR3 region is CASRQGKVNTEAFF. CDR3 in DNA: TGTGCCAGCAGGCAGGGGAAAGTGAACACTGAAGCTTTCTTT.

The V call is TRBV6-5, the J call TRBJ2-1; 9 bases match TRBD2. Germline V gene lookup returns CDR1 MNHEY and CDR2 SVGAGI. V lost 4 bases, J lost 6 bases, and 4 bases stayed unmatched. This CDR3 comprises 14 residues. The CDR3 nucleotides read TGTGCCAGCAGTTTAGCGGGAGTTGTCAATGAGCAGTTCTTC. As protein: CASSLAGVVNEQFF.